One and the same sample provided the 8 T cell receptor beta chains below, sequenced in a study of T-cell memory formation after mild COVID-19. One entry per CDR3 protein results from TCRdb running MiXCR on the 5' RACE reads. This table holds 300,000 to 350,000 distinct CDR3 sequences, 14% found once. Sequencing was done on a sample of PBMCs or a T cell subset sorted from them (not recorded which). The source is a man aged 18 to 30 who had mild COVID-19 (a few samples of this study predate the infection). Cell type and time point are not known.

Turning to this clonotype: This could be a read error, since a much larger clone is one nucleotide away. This sequence joins TRBV5-1 and TRBJ2-1; maybe TRBD2 (6 bases). CDR3 size: 13 residues. Per germline, CDR1 SGHRS and CDR2 YFSETQ. The CDR3 reads CSSSLGDGSEQFF. The CDR3 DNA is TGCTCCAGCAGCTTGGGTGACGGGAGTGAGCAGTTCTTC.

This clonotype was counted between two and nine times. A much larger clone differs from this one at a single base, so this may be a read error. V is TRBV5-1 and J is TRBJ2-2, with D perhaps matching TRBD1 or TRBD2 (5 bases each). Germline V CDR1 and CDR2: SGHRS, YFSETQ. This CDR3 spans 15 amino acids. DNA for the CDR3: TGCGCCAGCAGCTTGGCGGGACCCAAATCCGGGGAGCTGATTTTT. It encodes CASSLAGPKSGELIF.

The chain recombines TRBV6-1 with TRBJ2-6, with 10 bases fitting TRBD1. In germline, CDR1 is MNHNS, CDR2 SASEGT. The length of the CDR3 is 16 residues. V lost 6 bases, J lost 1 base, and 3 bases stayed unmatched. The CDR3 DNA sequence: TGTGCCAGCAGCCGGGACAGGGGATCTGGGGCCAACGTCCTGACTTTC. Translation gives CASSRDRGSGANVLTF.

The chain combines TRBV29-1 with TRBJ1-2; TRBD1 is a possible D gene (5 bases). V lost 2 bases, J lost 4 bases, and 11 bases lay in between. This CDR3 spans 13 amino acids. CDR1 and CDR2 from the germline V gene are SQVTM and ANQGSEA. This chain's CDR3 is CSVEQTEPYGYTF. The CDR3 nucleotides are TGCAGCGTTGAACAGACAGAGCCCTATGGCTACACCTTC.

This clonotype was seen only a few times. The chain has TRBV28 and TRBJ1-6, with TRBD1 identical over 11 bases. Germline V gives CDR1 MDHEN, CDR2 SYDVKM. With V trimmed by 5 bases and J by 9 bases, 6 bases remained unmatched. The CDR3 extends over 15 amino acids. The CDR3 region is CASSDGQGALSPLHF. For the CDR3, the DNA is TGTGCCAGCAGTGACGGACAGGGGGCACTTTCACCCCTCCACTTT.

This clonotype was seen a few times. This chain joins TRBV3-1 and TRBJ1-1; perhaps TRBD1 as D (5 bases). The CDR3 extends over 16 amino acids. CDR1 is LGHDT and CDR2 is YNNKEL in the germline V gene (reference sequence). V was pared by 4 bases and J by 6 bases, with 21 bases between. Here the CDR3 reads CASSPSPARGMAEAFF. DNA of the CDR3: TGTGCCAGCAGCCCGTCCCCCGCTAGGGGAATGGCTGAAGCTTTCTTT. Full variable domain (missing parts from reference TRBV3-1 and TRBJ1-1): DTAVSQTPKYLVTQMGNDKSIKCEQNLGHDTMYWYKQDSKKFLKIMFSYNNKELIINETVPNRFSPKSPDKAHLNLHINSLELGDSAVYFCASSPSPARGMAEAFFGQGTRLTVV.

The V call is TRBV6-6, the J call TRBJ1-2, with unresolved D. The V end lost 6 bases, the J end lost 7 bases, and 18 bases lay between the germline ends. The CDR3 has 14 residues. Germline V CDR1 and CDR2: MNHNY, SVGAGI (reference sequence). The chain's CDR3 is CASSQVGSAGGYTF. The CDR3 coding sequence is TGTGCCAGCAGCCAGGTAGGGAGCGCCGGTGGCTACACCTTC.

This chain connects TRBV7-9 to TRBJ2-1; 7 bases align to TRBD2. V trimming: 3 bases; J trimming: 8 bases; junction bases outside the gene matches: 7. Germline assignment: CDR1 SEHNR and CDR2 FQNEAQ (reference sequence). The CDR3 has 14 residues. This CDR3 is CASSFPRLADEQFF. The CDR3, as DNA: TGTGCCAGCAGCTTCCCTCGACTAGCTGATGAGCAGTTCTTC.